This is a list of T cell receptor beta chains from one sample in a study of T cell repertoires in cytomegalovirus infection. Their recognized antigens are unknown. In TCRdb, the reads were re-called with MiXCR into one record per CDR3 protein. The sample records about 770,000 distinct CDR3 sequences, 25% to 30% being singletons. The sequencing here drew on cultured CD8+ T cells from PBMCs, taken from culture after CMV antigen stimulation. The receptors derive from a human donor in good health (CMV status not recorded). Some clones in this sample may be carry-over from other donors' samples. The CDR3 runs from the conserved cysteine through the conserved F or W. A D gene is named only where the DNA matches it firmly. Expanded clones are given a class, and other clones once, few, many or no size at all.

D: TRBD1
length: 13
size: -
J: TRBJ1-1
V: TRBV7-8
CDR3: CASSLEGAAEAFF
DNA: TGTGCCAGCAGCTTAGAGGGGGCGGCTGAAGCTTTCTTT

D: -
length: 13
size: -
J: TRBJ1-5
V: TRBV4-1
CDR3: CASSHPESQPQHF
DNA: TGCGCCAGCAGCCACCCCGAGAGCCAGCCCCAGCATTTT

D: -
length: 14
size: -
J: TRBJ1-1
V: TRBV6-2/TRBV6-3
CDR3: CASSYVGWNTEAFF
DNA: TGTGCCAGCAGTTACGTCGGATGGAACACTGAAGCTTTCTTT

D: TRBD1
length: 15
size: -
J: TRBJ1-5
V: TRBV28
CDR3: CASTPGGISNQPQHF
DNA: TGTGCCAGCACCCCAGGGGGGATTAGCAATCAGCCCCAGCATTTT

D: -
length: 15
size: few
J: TRBJ1-5
V: TRBV5-1
CDR3: CASSLDGLRNQPQHF
DNA: TGCGCCAGCAGCTTGGACGGGTTGCGCAATCAGCCCCAGCATTTT

D: TRBD1
length: 15
size: -
J: TRBJ1-2
V: TRBV5-1
CDR3: CASSTGQGADYGYTF
DNA: TGCGCCAGCAGTACGGGACAGGGGGCGGACTATGGCTACACCTTC

D: -
length: 15
size: -
J: TRBJ1-1
V: TRBV19
CDR3: CASSTRQAMNTEAFF
DNA: TGTGCCAGTAGTACACGACAGGCAATGAACACTGAAGCTTTCTTT

D: TRBD1
length: 15
size: -
J: TRBJ1-2
V: TRBV6-1
CDR3: CASSPQRQGAVGYTF
DNA: TGTGCCAGCAGTCCCCAGCGGCAGGGGGCGGTCGGCTACACCTTC

D: TRBD1
length: 17
size: few
J: TRBJ2-1
V: TRBV11-2
CDR3: CASSSGQGGPSYNEQFF
DNA: TGTGCCAGCAGCTCGGGACAGGGCGGCCCATCCTACAATGAGCAGTTCTTC

D: TRBD1
length: 15
size: once
J: TRBJ2-1
V: TRBV27
CDR3: CASSFGQGAANEQFF
DNA: TGTGCCAGCAGTTTTGGGCAGGGGGCGGCCAATGAGCAGTTCTTC

D: TRBD2
length: 14
size: few
J: TRBJ2-5
V: TRBV6-6
CDR3: CASSGDPGGETQYF
DNA: TGTGCCAGCAGTGGGGACCCGGGGGGGGAGACCCAGTACTTC

D: -
length: 14
size: once
J: TRBJ2-7
V: TRBV5-6
CDR3: CASSRRDGSYEQYF
DNA: TGTGCCAGCAGCCGCCGGGACGGCTCCTACGAGCAGTACTTC

D: TRBD2
length: 16
size: few
J: TRBJ2-1
V: TRBV20-1
CDR3: CSARVREGVLDNEQFF
DNA: TGCAGTGCTAGAGTACGGGAGGGGGTCTTGGACAATGAGCAGTTCTTC

D: -
length: 14
size: -
J: TRBJ2-7
V: TRBV7-6
CDR3: CASSALGEMDEQYF
DNA: TGTGCCAGCAGCGCCCTGGGGGAAATGGACGAGCAGTACTTC

D: -
length: 15
size: few
J: TRBJ1-6
V: TRBV7-9
CDR3: CASSLEAYYNSPLHF
DNA: TGTGCCAGCAGCTTAGAGGCTTACTATAATTCACCCCTCCACTTT

D: TRBD1
length: 14
size: -
J: TRBJ2-3
V: TRBV27
CDR3: CASRWNRGTDTQYF
DNA: TGTGCCAGCAGATGGAACAGGGGTACAGATACGCAGTATTTT

D: -
length: 15
size: -
J: TRBJ1-5
V: TRBV5-5
CDR3: CASSYGHYSNQPQHF
DNA: TGTGCCAGCAGCTACGGCCATTATAGCAATCAGCCCCAGCATTTT

D: -
length: 12
size: many
J: TRBJ1-1
V: TRBV19
CDR3: CASSIRSTEAFF
DNA: TGTGCCAGTAGTATTCGGTCGACTGAAGCTTTCTTT

D: TRBD1
length: 15
size: few
J: TRBJ1-6
V: TRBV4-3
CDR3: CASSLQGQGNSPLHF
DNA: TGCGCCAGCAGCCTTCAGGGACAGGGCAATTCACCCCTCCACTTT

D: -
length: 14
size: few
J: TRBJ2-2
V: TRBV27
CDR3: CASSRGEMAGELFF
DNA: TGTGCCAGCAGCCGAGGTGAAATGGCCGGGGAGCTGTTTTTT

D: -
length: 15
size: -
J: TRBJ2-2
V: TRBV7-3
CDR3: CASSLLDSTTGELFF
DNA: TGTGCCAGCAGCTTACTGGACAGCACCACCGGGGAGCTGTTTTTT

D: TRBD1
length: 16
size: few
J: TRBJ2-5
V: TRBV10-1
CDR3: CASSDSTGTDKRTQYF
DNA: TGCGCCAGCAGTGACTCGACCGGGACAGATAAGAGAACCCAGTACTTC

D: TRBD2
length: 16
size: many
J: TRBJ2-3
V: TRBV7-3
CDR3: CASSLLAGGPSDTQYF
DNA: TGTGCCAGCAGCTTATTGGCGGGGGGGCCATCAGATACGCAGTATTTT